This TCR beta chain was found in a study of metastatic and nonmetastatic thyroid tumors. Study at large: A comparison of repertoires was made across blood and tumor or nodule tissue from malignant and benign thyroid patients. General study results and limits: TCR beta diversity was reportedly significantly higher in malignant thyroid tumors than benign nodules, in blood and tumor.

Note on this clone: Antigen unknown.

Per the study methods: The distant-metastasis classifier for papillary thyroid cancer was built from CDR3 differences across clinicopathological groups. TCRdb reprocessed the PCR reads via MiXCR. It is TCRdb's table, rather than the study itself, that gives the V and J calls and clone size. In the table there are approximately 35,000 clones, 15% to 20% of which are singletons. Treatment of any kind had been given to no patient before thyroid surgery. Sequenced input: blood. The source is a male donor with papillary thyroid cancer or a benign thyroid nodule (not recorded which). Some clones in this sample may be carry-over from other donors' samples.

As DNA, the CDR3 is TGTGCCAGCAGCCGTGGTGGGGATCAGCCCCAGCATTTT. It codes for CASSRGGDQPQHF. The rearrangement links TRBV6-2 or TRBV6-3 to TRBJ1-5, with D uncertain. CDR1 and CDR2 (germline): MNHEY, SVGEGT. The CDR3 length is 13 residues. Between the trimmed V and J ends, which lost 6 bases and 5 bases, there was a span of 11 bases.